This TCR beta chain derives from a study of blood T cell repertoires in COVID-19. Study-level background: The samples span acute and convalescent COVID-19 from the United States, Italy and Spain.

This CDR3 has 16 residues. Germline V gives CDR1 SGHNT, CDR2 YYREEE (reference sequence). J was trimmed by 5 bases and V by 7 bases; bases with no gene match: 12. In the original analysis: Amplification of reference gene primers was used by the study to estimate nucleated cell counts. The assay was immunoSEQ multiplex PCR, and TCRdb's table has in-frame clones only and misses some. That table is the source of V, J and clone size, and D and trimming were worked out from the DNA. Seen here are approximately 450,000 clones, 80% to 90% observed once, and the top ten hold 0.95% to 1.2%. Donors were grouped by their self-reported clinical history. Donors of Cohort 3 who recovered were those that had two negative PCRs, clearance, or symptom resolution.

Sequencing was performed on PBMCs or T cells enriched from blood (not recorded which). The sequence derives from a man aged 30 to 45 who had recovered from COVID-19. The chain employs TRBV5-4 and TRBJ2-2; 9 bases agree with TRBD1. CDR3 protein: CASRQGGAESTGELFF. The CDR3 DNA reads TGTGCCAGCCGACAGGGGGGCGCGGAGTCGACCGGGGAGCTGTTTTTT.